The clone carrying this T cell receptor (beta chain) was seen at least ten times. Synthesis of cDNA was accomplished via 5'RACE employing 10-nucleotide random UMIs. The yield of each sequencing run was over 170 million TCR-beta sequences from 15-18 subjects. TCRdb reprocessed the 5' RACE reads via MiXCR and lists one record per CDR3 protein. The sample holds tens of thousands of distinct CDR3 sequences, more than 3% seen once. Time point reported: longitudinal time-point 1 (baseline). These data belong to a study of neurological immune-mediated disorders. The sequenced sample was PBMCs. The clonotype comes from a woman aged 60-70 years with multiple sclerosis.

CDR3 sequence: CSAPGHQNTGELFF. Here the CDR3 DNA reads TGCAGTGCCCCGGGACACCAGAACACCGGGGAGCTGTTTTTT. V is TRBV20-1 and J is TRBJ2-2; tentatively, D is TRBD1 (6 bases). The CDR3 has 14 residues. The V end was cut by 6 bases, the J end by 1 base, with 12 bases between. CDR1 is DFQATT and CDR2 is SNEGSKA in the germline V gene (reference sequence).